The clone carrying this T cell receptor (beta chain) was detected a few times. V gave up 0 bases and J gave up 3 bases, with 11 bases separating them. The germline V gene encodes CDR1 LNHDA and CDR2 SQIVND (reference sequence). The CDR3 sequence is 15 residues long. Some clones are missing from TCRdb's copy, which holds only in-frame ones; the method was immunoSEQ multiplex PCR. The data show fewer than 250,000 clones, 70% to 90% seen once. These data are taken from a study of blood T cell repertoires in COVID-19. At the level of the study: Sample material is recorded as cDNA or gDNA derived from T cells, B-cell-depleted T cells, or PBMCs.

Sequenced input: peripheral blood. The clonotype comes from a woman older than 75 with acute or convalescent COVID-19. J is TRBJ1-2 and V is TRBV19; the D gene is possibly TRBD1 (5 bases). CDR3 nucleotides: TGTGCCAGTAGTATAGATAGTAGGGGTTACTATGGCTACACCTTC. Amino acids: CASSIDSRGYYGYTF.